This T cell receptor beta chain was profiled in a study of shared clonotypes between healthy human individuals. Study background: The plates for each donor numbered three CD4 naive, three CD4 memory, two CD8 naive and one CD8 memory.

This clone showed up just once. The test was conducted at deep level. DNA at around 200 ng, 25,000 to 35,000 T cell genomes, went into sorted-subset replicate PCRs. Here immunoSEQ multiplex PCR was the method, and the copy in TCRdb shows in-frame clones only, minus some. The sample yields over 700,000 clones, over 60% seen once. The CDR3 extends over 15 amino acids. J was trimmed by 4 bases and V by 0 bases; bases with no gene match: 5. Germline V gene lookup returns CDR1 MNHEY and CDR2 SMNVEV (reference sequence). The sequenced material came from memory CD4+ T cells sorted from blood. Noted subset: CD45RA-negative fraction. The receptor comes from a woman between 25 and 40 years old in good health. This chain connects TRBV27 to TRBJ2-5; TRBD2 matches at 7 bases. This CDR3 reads CASSLSGGEGETQYF. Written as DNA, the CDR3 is TGTGCCAGCAGTTTATCGGGAGGGGAGGGAGAGACCCAGTACTTC.